This T cell receptor beta chain was identified in a study of identical twins. The study, taken as a whole, reports: Compared with unrelated sharing, twin-shared out-of-frame alpha sequences had more low-probability sequences.

V gave up 4 bases and J gave up 7 bases, with 14 bases separating them. In germline, CDR1 is DFQATT, CDR2 SNEGSKA (reference sequence). The CDR3 covers 13 residues. This clonotype has more than one count but fewer than ten. Its antigen is still unknown. Via MiXCR, TCRdb re-called the 5' RACE reads, giving one row per CDR3 protein. The sample carries approximately 1.8 million distinct CDR3 sequences, under 35% recorded once. The chain combines TRBV20-1 with TRBJ2-1; perhaps D is TRBD1 or TRBD2 (5 bases each). The specimen sequenced was cord blood. This receptor was taken from a newborn girl in good health. The CDR3: CSAKLFWGNEQFF. CDR3 in DNA: TGCAGTGCTAAATTATTTTGGGGGAATGAGCAGTTCTTC.